This T cell receptor beta chain came from a study of cytomegalovirus exposure and HLA in healthy donors. Study-level background: Of the donors genotyped, several hundred in all, about 80% fell in the Caucasian-associated ancestry cluster. Findings and caveats of the study: In a later analysis, CMV-associated beta chains were mostly HLA-associated, it appeared. After further analysis at a later stage, around 17,000 TCR beta sequences were associated with HLA alleles at 0.05 false discovery rate.

Germline V gene sequence: CDR1 ENHRY, CDR2 SYGVKD. V was cut by 3 bases and J by 8 bases, with 17 bases left in between. The CDR3 extends over 15 amino acids. PCR employed 60 Vbeta and 13 Jbeta primers. Data came from immunoSEQ multiplex PCR; TCRdb stores just in-frame clones and leaves some out. Seen here are 190,000 or so clones, 75% to 85% observed once, and the top ten hold 0.65%. For this clone: What it binds is unknown.

The specimen was PBMCs. V is TRBV10-3 and J is TRBJ1-5; D is unclear. This receptor was identified in a boy aged 5-17 years in good health and CMV-seronegative. This CDR3 reads CAISDLRGPGEPQHF. In nucleotides, the CDR3 is TGTGCCATCAGTGATCTGCGGGGTCCTGGTGAGCCCCAGCATTTT.